The text below deals with one T cell receptor (beta chain). Treatment meaning: randomized to nivolumab then ipilimumab (arm A) or the reverse (arm B). These data are taken from a study of sequential checkpoint blockade in melanoma. The data were produced by immunoSEQ multiplex PCR, yet TCRdb's version contains in-frame clones alone and is incomplete. This sample has 12,000 or so clones, with 70% to 85% found just once. Germline loops: CDR1 LGHNA, CDR2 YSLEER. The CDR3 totals 15 residues. V was pared by 6 bases and J by 3 bases, with 18 bases between. The sample consisted of CD8+ T cells sorted from blood (inferred from file names), taken from a patient given nivolumab and ipilimumab in sequence. The clonotype originates from a human donor with melanoma. The chain recombines TRBV4-3 with TRBJ2-7; a weak D match, TRBD1 (5 bases). CDR3 protein: CASSLQVDSNYEQYF. The CDR3 region has the DNA TGCGCCAGCAGTCTACAGGTTGATTCGAACTACGAGCAGTACTTC.